One and the same sample provided the 3 T cell receptor beta chains below, sequenced in a study of cytomegalovirus exposure and HLA in healthy donors (dated by TCRdb to 2016 to 2017). The library was produced with the immunoSEQ multiplex PCR assay. For the multiplex PCR, a mixture combining 60 forward primers for TCR Vbeta segments and 13 reverse primers for TCR Jbeta segments was used. Drawn from immuneACCESS, this table holds only the in-frame rearrangements with V and J called that TCRdb kept. Clones are partly lost; checked studies trace under half to an unresolved V gene and leave the rest unexplained. This sample lists roughly 110,000 clones; about two thirds were detected once. Of the sample, 2.5% to 3.5% falls within the top ten clones. The sequencing input was PBMCs. These receptor sequences come from a female donor in good health and CMV-seronegative.

The CDR3 loop reads CASSFHAGGLSYEQYF. CDR3 sequence (DNA): TGTGCCAGCAGCTTCCATGCAGGGGGCTTATCCTACGAGCAGTACTTC. The J gene is TRBJ2-7, the V gene TRBV7-9; 8 bases line up with TRBD1. The CDR3 totals 16 residues. Germline loops: CDR1 SEHNR, CDR2 FQNEAQ (reference sequence). V lost 3 bases, J lost 1 base, and 8 bases stayed unmatched.

The chain uses TRBV5-4 and TRBJ2-3; 9 positions agree with TRBD2. Germline trimming cut 0 bases from V and 2 bases from J; bases unmatched to any gene: 1. Germline V gene lookup returns CDR1 SGHNT and CDR2 YYREEE (reference sequence). The CDR3 is 15 residues long. The CDR3: CASSLGGRVTDTQYF. Written as DNA, the CDR3 is TGTGCCAGCAGCTTGGGCGGGAGGGTCACAGATACGCAGTATTTT.

V usage is TRBV7-6 and J usage is TRBJ2-2; D remains unclear. The CDR3 runs 14 residues. With 6 bases removed from V and 0 bases from J, the gap between germline ends came to 8 bases. Germline V lookup: CDR1 SGHVS, CDR2 FNYEAQ. The CDR3 here is CASSSLPNTGELFF. In DNA form, the CDR3 reads TGTGCCAGCAGTAGTCTTCCGAACACCGGGGAGCTGTTTTTT.